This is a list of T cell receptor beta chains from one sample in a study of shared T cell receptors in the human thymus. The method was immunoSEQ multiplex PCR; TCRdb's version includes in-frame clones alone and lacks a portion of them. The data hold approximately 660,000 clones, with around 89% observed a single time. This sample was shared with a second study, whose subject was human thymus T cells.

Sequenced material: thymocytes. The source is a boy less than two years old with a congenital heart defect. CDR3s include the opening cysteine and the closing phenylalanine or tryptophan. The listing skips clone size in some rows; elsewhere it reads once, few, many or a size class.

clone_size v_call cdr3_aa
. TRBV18 CASSPWGLAGDTQYF
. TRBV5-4 CASSPRASTDTQYF
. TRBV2 CASKGGGLAGDIGELFF
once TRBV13 CASSLGAKGARQNTEAFF
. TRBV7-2 CASSPGGLAGVQSTDTQYF
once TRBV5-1 CASSYPGLAVYNEQFF
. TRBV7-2 CASSNTVKRDQETQYF
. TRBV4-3 CASSRVPGQGGYNEQFF
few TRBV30 CAWTLSVIPSTEAFF
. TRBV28 CASSPEGALGLASYNEQFF
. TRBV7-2 CASSFMVTSGTGELFF
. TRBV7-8 CASSSTPGGGYGYTF